This TCR beta chain came from a study of T cell responses to AZD1222 COVID-19 vaccine. Study results and caveats: Two AZD1222 doses significantly raised spike-specific TCR breadth and depth over controls.

Here immunoSEQ multiplex PCR was the method, and the copy in TCRdb shows in-frame clones only, minus some. The table has about 67,000 clones, roughly 85% seen once. In regard to this clone: Its antigen is currently unknown.

This CDR3 comprises 17 residues. Germline V CDR1 and CDR2: SGHTA, FQGNSA. The V and J ends lost 1 base and 0 bases, in that order; junction bases with no gene match: 4. The material sequenced was peripheral blood, taken 28 days after the second AZD1222 dose. The chain joins TRBV7-2 to TRBJ2-1; 9 positions match TRBD2. This TCR was recovered from an adult who received the AZD1222 COVID-19 vaccine. In DNA, the CDR3 is TGTGCCAGCAGCTTAGGTGGTAGCGGGAGCTCCTACAATGAGCAGTTCTTC. Amino acids: CASSLGGSGSSYNEQFF.